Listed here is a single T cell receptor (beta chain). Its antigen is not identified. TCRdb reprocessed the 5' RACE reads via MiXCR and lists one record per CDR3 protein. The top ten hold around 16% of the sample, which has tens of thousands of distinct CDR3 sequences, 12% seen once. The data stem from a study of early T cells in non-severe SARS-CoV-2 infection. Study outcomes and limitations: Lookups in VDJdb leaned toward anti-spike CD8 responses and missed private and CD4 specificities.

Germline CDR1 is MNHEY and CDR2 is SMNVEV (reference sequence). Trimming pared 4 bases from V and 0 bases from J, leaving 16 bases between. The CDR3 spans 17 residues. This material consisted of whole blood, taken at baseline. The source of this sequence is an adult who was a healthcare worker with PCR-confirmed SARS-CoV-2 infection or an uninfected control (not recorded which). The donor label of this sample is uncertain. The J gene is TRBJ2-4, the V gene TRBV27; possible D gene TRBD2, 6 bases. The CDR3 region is CASSSYRQGLAKNIQYF. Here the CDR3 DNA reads TGTGCCAGCAGTTCCTATCGGCAGGGACTAGCCAAAAACATTCAGTACTTC.